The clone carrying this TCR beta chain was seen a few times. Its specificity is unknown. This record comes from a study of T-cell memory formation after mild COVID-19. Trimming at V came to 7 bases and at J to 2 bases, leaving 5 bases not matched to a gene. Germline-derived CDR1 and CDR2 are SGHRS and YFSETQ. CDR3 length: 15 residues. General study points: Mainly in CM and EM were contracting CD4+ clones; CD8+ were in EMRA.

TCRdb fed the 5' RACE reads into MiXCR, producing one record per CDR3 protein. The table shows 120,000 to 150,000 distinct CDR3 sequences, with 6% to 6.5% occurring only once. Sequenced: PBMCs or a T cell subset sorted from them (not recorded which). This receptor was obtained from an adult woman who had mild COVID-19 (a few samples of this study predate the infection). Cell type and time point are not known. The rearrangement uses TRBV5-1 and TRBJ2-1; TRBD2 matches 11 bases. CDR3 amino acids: CASRISGGAYNEQFF. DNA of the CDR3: TGCGCCAGCCGAATTAGCGGGGGGGCCTACAATGAGCAGTTCTTC.